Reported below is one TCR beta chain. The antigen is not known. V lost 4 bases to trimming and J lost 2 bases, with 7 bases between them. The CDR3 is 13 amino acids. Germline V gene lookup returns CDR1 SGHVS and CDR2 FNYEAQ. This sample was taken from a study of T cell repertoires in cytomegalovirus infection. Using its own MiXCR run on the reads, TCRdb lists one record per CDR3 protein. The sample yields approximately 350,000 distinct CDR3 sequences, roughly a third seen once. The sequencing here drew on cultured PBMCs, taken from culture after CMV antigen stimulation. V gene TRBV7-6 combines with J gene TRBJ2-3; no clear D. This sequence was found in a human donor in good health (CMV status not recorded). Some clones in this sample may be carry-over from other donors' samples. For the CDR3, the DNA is TGTGCCAGCAGCTCGCAGCCCACAGATACGCAGTATTTT. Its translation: CASSSQPTDTQYF.